This T cell receptor (beta chain) originates from a study of synovial regulatory T cells in juvenile arthritis. Clones were sequenced by immunoSEQ multiplex PCR, and TCRdb holds only the in-frame ones, with some missing. This table lists around 9,900 clones. The study's findings and limits: Blood Treg cells that were inflammation-associated showed lower TCR diversity than other blood Treg cells.

CDR3 length equals 14 residues. No DNA is recorded. From germline, CDR1 is LNHDA and CDR2 SQIVND (reference sequence). With regard to this clone: The antigen is not known.

The V call is TRBV19, the J call TRBJ2-7; TCRdb's D gene call, TRBD2, goes unchecked for lack of DNA. This clonotype originated in a donor aged 2-35 years with juvenile idiopathic arthritis. Sequencing was carried out using Treg cells from blood. The subset denotes: remaining (HLA-DR-negative) circulating blood Treg cells. The CDR3 sequence is CASSPRGRGYEQYF.